Listed here are 19 T cell receptor beta chains from one sample, sequenced in a study of Graves' ophthalmopathy and Graves' hyperthyroidism. The TCR beta CDR3 regions underwent amplification from RNA transcripts. The authors performed first-round RT-PCR with HTBI primers and then a second-round multiplex PCR. TCRdb called the multiplex PCR reads again in MiXCR, with one record for every CDR3 protein. The sample has 600,000 to 950,000 distinct CDR3 sequences, around 40% seen once. Material for sequencing was peripheral blood. These receptors all stem from an adult man with Graves' ophthalmopathy.

This clonotype was seen at least ten times. V usage is TRBV2 and J usage is TRBJ1-4, with a tentative D call TRBD1 (5 bases). Trimming removed 2 bases from V and 7 bases from J, with 14 bases in between. Germline V CDR1 and CDR2: SNHLY, FYNNEI. This CDR3 comprises 15 residues. The CDR3: CASSESAGWGEKLFF. CDR3 sequence (DNA): TGTGCCAGCAGTGAATCCGCAGGGTGGGGTGAAAAACTGTTTTTT.

This clonotype has ten or more counts. The chain couples TRBV7-2 to TRBJ2-7; 9 bases line up with TRBD2. The J segment lost 6 bases and the V segment lost 4 bases, leaving 13 bases of the junction unmatched. CDR3 length equals 16 residues. Germline loops: CDR1 SGHTA, CDR2 FQGNSA. For the CDR3, the DNA is TGTGCCAGCAGCTCGGCCCGACTAGCGGCTGGGGGCGAGCAGTACTTC. Translating it yields CASSSARLAAGGEQYF.

This clonotype was counted at least ten times. This chain joins TRBV6-1 and TRBJ2-7; 9 positions match TRBD1. Germline loops: CDR1 MNHNS, CDR2 SASEGT. The CDR3 is 14 residues long. With V trimmed by 7 bases and J by 4 bases, 8 bases remained unmatched. CDR3 DNA: TGTGCCAGCACCCCTTTACAGGGGGCGTACGAGCAGTACTTC. Encoded protein: CASTPLQGAYEQYF.

The chain recombines TRBV7-9 with TRBJ2-7; 8 nucleotides line up with TRBD1. Germline CDR1 is SEHNR and CDR2 is FQNEAQ (reference sequence). This CDR3 comprises 14 residues. V trimming: 5 bases; J trimming: 3 bases; junction bases outside the gene matches: 6. The CDR3 nucleotides read TGTGCCAGCAGCCTCAGGGGGCGCAACTACGAGCAGTACTTC. Encoded protein: CASSLRGRNYEQYF. Filled out from reference TRBV7-9 and TRBJ2-7, the complete variable domain reads DTGVSQNPRHKITKRGQNVTFRCDPISEHNRLYWYRQTLGQGPEFLTYFQNEAQLEKSRLLSDRFSAERPKGSFSTLEIQRTEQGDSAMYLCASSLRGRNYEQYFGPGTRLTVT.

Regarding this clonotype: At one end the junction does not follow the germline gene, possibly because of a read error. The chain links TRBV10-2 to TRBJ2-7; unclear D gene. The CDR3 runs 11 residues. Per germline, CDR1 WSHSY and CDR2 SAAADI. In nucleotides, the CDR3 is TGTGCCACACAGATTACCTACGAGCAGTACTTC. Translation gives CATQITYEQYF.

Only a few counts were recorded for this clonotype. J is TRBJ2-5 and V is TRBV12-5; D is tentatively TRBD1 or TRBD2 (5 bases each). The CDR3 totals 13 residues. CDR1 is LGHNT and CDR2 is FRNRAP in the germline V gene. The germline V and J ends were trimmed by 2 bases and 5 bases, with 9 bases remaining between them. CDR3 sequence reads: CASGLTGTETQYF. The CDR3 DNA reads TGTGCTAGTGGTTTGACGGGGACGGAGACCCAGTACTTC.

This clonotype was counted many times. CDR3 amino acids: CASSSGTGGYTF. As DNA, the CDR3 is TGTGCCAGCAGCTCCGGGACAGGAGGCTACACCTTC. This chain links TRBV11-2 with TRBJ1-2; 8 bases agree with TRBD1. The V gene's germline CDR1 is SGHAT and CDR2 FQNNGV. The CDR3 is 12 amino acids. J was trimmed by 8 bases and V by 4 bases; bases with no gene match: 3.

The chain links TRBV2 to TRBJ1-1; D is unclear. The length of the CDR3 is 11 residues. V lost 9 bases to trimming and J lost 8 bases, with 13 bases between them. Per the germline V gene, CDR1 is SNHLY and CDR2 is FYNNEI. CDR3 DNA: TGTGCCAGGATTAAGGGCAGCGAAGCTTTCTTT. Amino acid sequence: CARIKGSEAFF. The full variable domain, rest sourced from reference TRBV2 and TRBJ1-1, is EPEVTQTPSHQVTQMGQEVILRCVPISNHLYFYWYRQILGQKVEFLVSFYNNEISEKSEIFDDQFSVERPDGSNFTLKIRSTKLEDSAMYFCARIKGSEAFFGQGTRLTVV.

The CDR3 loop reads CASSPRDSRRSGNTIYF. DNA of the CDR3: TGTGCCAGCTCACCGCGGGACAGCAGACGGTCTGGAAACACCATATATTTT. V gene TRBV11-1 combines with J gene TRBJ1-3; 7 bases match TRBD1. Germline loops: CDR1 SGHAT, CDR2 FQDESV (reference sequence). The CDR3 length is 17 residues. With 8 bases clipped from V and 1 base from J, the junction kept 14 bases outside the gene matches.

This clonotype came up a few times. The rearrangement links TRBV2 to TRBJ1-2; the match to TRBD1 covers 10 bases. J lost 8 bases, V lost 3 bases, and 12 bases had no gene match. Germline values: CDR1 SNHLY, CDR2 FYNNEI. This CDR3 has 16 amino acids. DNA of the CDR3: TGTGCCAGCAGTGATATCTTAGGGACAGGGGATCGCGGCTACACCTTC. Protein: CASSDILGTGDRGYTF.

This clonotype appeared once. The chain uses TRBV25-1 and TRBJ2-2; D could derive from TRBD1 or TRBD2 (5 bases each). Germline values: CDR1 MGHDK, CDR2 SYGVNS. The CDR3 runs to 16 residues. Trimming shortened V by 5 bases and J by 5 bases, and 18 bases separated the two germline ends. The CDR3 region is CASSLSYRDGTGELFF. CDR3 bases: TGTGCCAGCAGTCTCTCCTACCGGGACGGTACCGGGGAGCTGTTTTTT. The entire variable domain, with the rest obtained from reference TRBV25-1 and TRBJ2-2, is as follows: EADIYQTPRYLVIGTGKKITLECSQTMGHDKMYWYQQDPGMELHLIHYSYGVNSTEKGDLSSESTVSRIRTEHFPLTLESARPSHTSQYLCASSLSYRDGTGELFFGEGSRLTVL.

The J gene is TRBJ2-5, the V gene TRBV24-1; no clear D gene. This CDR3 spans 13 amino acids. Trimming left V 6 bases short and J 0 bases short, with 7 bases between. Germline CDR1 reads KGHDR; CDR2 reads SFDVKD. The chain's CDR3 is CATSPYNQETQYF. The CDR3, as DNA: TGTGCCACCAGTCCCTACAACCAAGAGACCCAGTACTTC.

The chain has TRBV5-4 and TRBJ2-1, with D perhaps TRBD2 (5 bases). There are 12 residues in the CDR3. The germline V gene has CDR1 SGHNT and CDR2 YYREEE (reference sequence). The ends were cut back, 2 bases at V and 7 bases at J, with 7 bases in the middle. The CDR3 is CASSFGGNEQFF. As DNA, the CDR3 is TGTGCCAGCAGCTTCGGAGGTAATGAGCAGTTCTTC. Combining the CDR3 with reference TRBV5-4 and TRBJ2-1 gives the whole variable domain ETGVTQSPTHLIKTRGQQVTLRCSSQSGHNTVSWYQQALGQGPQFIFQYYREEENGRGNFPPRFSGLQFPNYSSELNVNALELDDSALYLCASSFGGNEQFFGPGTRLTVL.

This clonotype was picked up many times. The genes are TRBV20-1 and TRBJ1-5, with TRBD1 as a possible D gene (5 bases). The V end lost 1 base, the J end lost 6 bases, and 16 bases lay between the germline ends. Germline V gene sequence: CDR1 DFQATT, CDR2 SNEGSKA (reference sequence). This CDR3 region has 15 residues. CDR3 coding DNA: TGCAGTGCTAGAGCGAGCGTTACGGGGACTCAGCCCCAGCATTTT. Residues: CSARASVTGTQPQHF.

The chain combines TRBV29-1 with TRBJ1-1; D unresolved. This CDR3 has 11 residues. Germline V gene data show CDR1 as SQVTM and CDR2 as ANQGSEA. The CDR3 protein is CSYSGNTEAFF. CDR3 sequence (DNA): TGCAGTTACTCTGGGAACACTGAAGCTTTCTTT.

Points on this clonotype: A much larger clone differs by one base, so this may be a read error. This chain links TRBV25-1 with TRBJ1-6, with 7 bases identical to TRBD1. The length of the CDR3 is 15 residues. Germline lookup yields CDR1 MGHDK and CDR2 SYGVNS. CDR3 region: CASSPSQGLNSRLHF. Here the CDR3 DNA reads TGTGCCAGCAGTCCCTCACAGGGGTTAAATTCACGCCTCCACTTT.

There are a few counts of this clonotype. V and J are TRBV10-3 and TRBJ2-7; 14 nucleotides match TRBD2. The CDR3 length is 15 residues. Germline CDR1 is ENHRY and CDR2 is SYGVKD. The trim removed 10 bases at V and 5 bases at J, leaving 10 bases unmatched. CDR3 nucleotides: TGTGCCAGCAACCTGGGACTAGCGGGAGCGAACGAGCAGTACTTC. It codes for CASNLGLAGANEQYF.

This chain uses TRBV10-3 with TRBJ1-2; 9 nucleotides agree with TRBD1. V trimming: 3 bases; J trimming: 12 bases; junction bases outside the gene matches: 14. Per the germline V gene, CDR1 is ENHRY and CDR2 is SYGVKD. The CDR3 length is 15 residues. CDR3 protein: CAISDVRDRVSGNTF. The CDR3 DNA reads as TGTGCCATCAGTGATGTCCGGGACAGGGTCTCTGGAAACACCTTC.

Comments on this clonotype: A much larger clone is a single base away; this may be a read error. This rearrangement joins TRBV9 to TRBJ1-2; D is ambiguous. The CDR3 is 13 amino acids. In germline, CDR1 is SGDLS, CDR2 YYNGEE. The CDR3 protein is CACSPREGNGYTF. The CDR3 DNA follows: TGTGCCTGCAGCCCACGGGAAGGAAATGGCTACACCTTC.